This T cell receptor beta chain was profiled in a study of cytotoxic CD8 clonotypes in ibrutinib-treated CLL. In the study overall: Partial responses numbered roughly 25 and complete responses 2; after a median around 70 months, roughly 15 stayed remitted and around 12 progressed.

The table came from immunoSEQ multiplex PCR; TCRdb's copy has only in-frame clones and leaves some out. In the table there are hundreds of thousands of clones, 70% of which are singletons. This clone was detected only once. The CDR3 is 17 residues long. The V gene lost 3 bases and the J gene lost 0 bases, with 15 bases spanning the gap. Germline CDR1 LNHDA, CDR2 SQIVND (reference sequence). Frozen PBMC stocks contributed around 2 micrograms of genomic DNA to the TCR beta libraries. The clonotype originates from a human donor with chronic lymphocytic leukemia. Sequenced here: PBMCs, sampled after 24 months of ibrutinib treatment. The chain employs TRBV19 and TRBJ1-5; D gene uncertain. The DNA of the CDR3 is TGTGCCAGTAGTATTTTAAGGACCGATTATAGCAATCAGCCCCAGCATTTT. This translates into CASSILRTDYSNQPQHF.